The next 31 T cell receptor beta chains were all read from a single sample in a study of CD8+ T cells in alopecia areata. Indicated treatment: oral pan-JAK inhibitor, 5-10 mg twice daily. Reverse transcription of extracted RNA yielded cDNA, which provided the sequencing template. TCRdb's table, derived via immunoSEQ multiplex PCR, lists solely in-frame clones and lacks some. Among 200,000 or so clones listed, about two fifths were seen once. Sequencing was performed on CD4+ T cells sorted from blood, taken at week 34, from a patient treated with tofacitinib. The receptors shown here come from a human donor with alopecia areata.

The chain employs TRBV6-5 and TRBJ2-1; D is possibly TRBD1 (7 bases). Trimming stripped 6 bases from V and 3 bases from J, with 15 bases between. Germline V lookup: CDR1 MNHEY, CDR2 SVGAGI. The CDR3 length is 15 residues. CDR3 loop: CASSRGDRNYNEQFF. The DNA for the CDR3 is TGTGCCAGCAGCCGCGGGGACAGAAACTACAATGAGCAGTTCTTC.

The table lists this clone with a few counts. The CDR3 region has the DNA TGTGCCAGCAGCGTCTTACAGGGGCCAGATACGCAGTATTTT. This gives the protein CASSVLQGPDTQYF. V and J are TRBV9 and TRBJ2-3; TRBD1 matches 7 bases. V was clipped by 2 bases and J by 4 bases; unmatched bases: 4. Germline V gene lookup returns CDR1 SGDLS and CDR2 YYNGEE. The CDR3 contains 14 residues.

The V and J genes are TRBV29-1 and TRBJ1-1; no firm D call. CDR1 and CDR2 from the germline V gene are SQVTM and ANQGSEA. This CDR3 comprises 13 residues. Trimming stripped 4 bases from V and 1 base from J, with 10 bases between. CDR3 sequence (DNA): TGCAGCGTTGCACGGGAGGCGAACACTGAAGCTTTCTTT. Encoded protein: CSVAREANTEAFF.

As regards this clone: One end of the junction varies from germline; a read error may be responsible. Other DNA sequences from this sample encode an identical CDR3 as well. The rearrangement joins TRBV7-2 to TRBJ2-7, with a weak D call TRBD2 (5 bases). The CDR3 is made up of 14 amino acids. Germline CDR1 is SGHTA and CDR2 is FQGNSA. CDR3 amino acids: CASSSPGWASGQYF. The CDR3 bases are TGCGCCAGCAGCTCCCCCGGCTGGGCGAGCGGGCAGTACTTC. The complete variable domain, with remaining parts taken from reference TRBV7-2 and TRBJ2-7, reads GAGVSQSPSNKVTEKGKDVELRCDPISGHTALYWYRQSLGQGLEFLIYFQGNSAPDKSGLPSDRFSAERTGGSVSTLTIQRTQQEDSAVYLCASSSPGWASGQYFGPGTRLTVT.

The chain couples TRBV9 to TRBJ2-3; a weak D match, TRBD2 (6 bases). The germline V and J ends were trimmed by 0 bases and 5 bases, with 19 bases remaining between them. Germline loops: CDR1 SGDLS, CDR2 YYNGEE. CDR3 length: 17 amino acids. CDR3 coding DNA: TGTGCCAGCAGCGTAGGGAGAGGGAGGTCCGTTGGAGATACGCAGTATTTT. Its protein is CASSVGRGRSVGDTQYF. The full variable domain, with the rest looked up from reference TRBV9 and TRBJ2-3, is DSGVTQTPKHLITATGQRVTLRCSPRSGDLSVYWYQQSLDQGLQFLIQYYNGEERAKGNILERFSAQQFPDLHSELNLSSLELGDSALYFCASSVGRGRSVGDTQYFGPGTRLTVL.

The chain combines TRBV30 with TRBJ1-1; D is possibly TRBD1 (5 bases). This CDR3 has 14 residues. The ends were cut back, 4 bases at V and 6 bases at J, with 18 bases in the middle. CDR1 and CDR2 from the germline V gene are GTSNPN and SVGIG (reference sequence). CDR3 sequence (DNA): TGTGCCTGGAACCGGGACCGCGGAGTGTCTGAAGCTTTCTTT. Its translation is CAWNRDRGVSEAFF.

The table lists this clone with a few counts. The chain combines TRBV30 with TRBJ1-4; maybe TRBD1 (6 bases). The germline gives CDR1 GTSNPN, CDR2 SVGIG (reference sequence). CDR3 length equals 15 residues. The V and J ends lost 1 base and 0 bases respectively, with 9 bases between them. In nucleotides, the CDR3 is TGTGCCTGGAGTGCCCCAGGGGCAACTAATGAAAAACTGTTTTTT. Its translation: CAWSAPGATNEKLFF.

V is TRBV4-1 and J is TRBJ2-3; D is unclear. Trimming pared 3 bases from V and 6 bases from J, leaving 7 bases between. The CDR3 has 12 amino acids. CDR1 MGHRA and CDR2 YSYEKL come from the germline V gene. This CDR3 is CASSQIVDTQYF. The CDR3 DNA reads TGCGCCAGCAGCCAGATAGTCGATACGCAGTATTTT.

The chain has TRBV7-2 and TRBJ2-3; unclear D gene. With 3 bases removed from V and 3 bases from J, the gap between germline ends came to 13 bases. CDR1 and CDR2 (germline): SGHTA, FQGNSA. The CDR3 length is 15 residues. CDR3 DNA: TGTGCCAGCAGCTTGACGCAAATTGTTACAGATACGCAGTATTTT. Protein product: CASSLTQIVTDTQYF.

V gene TRBV4-1 combines with J gene TRBJ1-2, with D perhaps matching TRBD1 (5 bases). This CDR3 is 16 amino acids long. The V gene's germline CDR1 is MGHRA and CDR2 YSYEKL. Trimming took off 4 bases at V and 0 bases at J, with 15 bases between the two ends. The CDR3 DNA follows: TGCGCCAGCAGCCCAGTGGGGCAGGGCCCTAACTATGGCTACACCTTC. This translates into CASSPVGQGPNYGYTF.

The rearrangement uses TRBV4-2 and TRBJ1-2; TRBD1 agrees at 8 bases. The trim removed 0 bases at V and 13 bases at J, leaving 4 bases unmatched. The V gene's germline CDR1 is LGHNA and CDR2 YNFKEQ. CDR3 length: 12 residues. Written as DNA, the CDR3 is TGTGCCAGCAGCCAAGACAGGGGGCTAAGCACCTTC. Translated: CASSQDRGLSTF.

V is TRBV29-1 and J is TRBJ2-6; 10 bases are shared with TRBD1. The CDR3 is 17 amino acids. In germline, CDR1 is SQVTM, CDR2 ANQGSEA. V gave up 6 bases and J gave up 0 bases; unmatched junction bases: 8. CDR3 bases: TGCAGCGTACGACCCGGACAGGGGGTCTCTGGGGCCAACGTCCTGACTTTC. It translates to CSVRPGQGVSGANVLTF.

There are a few counts of this clone. This chain uses TRBV29-1 with TRBJ1-1; D ambiguous. With 7 bases removed from V and 1 base from J, the gap between germline ends came to 16 bases. This CDR3 spans 14 amino acids. Germline values: CDR1 SQVTM, CDR2 ANQGSEA. DNA of the CDR3: TGCAGCGCGTCACGGGCAGGCGCGAACACTGAAGCTTTCTTT. Translated: CSASRAGANTEAFF.

This clone turned up a few times. The rearrangement joins TRBV4-1 to TRBJ2-5; D might be TRBD2 (5 bases). Trimming stripped 2 bases from V and 3 bases from J, with 16 bases between. CDR3 length: 16 amino acids. Germline CDR1 reads MGHRA; CDR2 reads YSYEKL. CDR3 residues: CASSQSIPAAEETQYF. Here the CDR3 DNA reads TGCGCCAGCAGCCAAAGTATCCCCGCAGCGGAAGAGACCCAGTACTTC.

CDR3 bases: TGCAGCGGGGAGACAGGGGAGGGCACTGAAGCTTTCTTT. Translated: CSGETGEGTEAFF. This chain links TRBV29-1 with TRBJ1-1, with 8 bases identical to TRBD1. Germline V gives CDR1 SQVTM, CDR2 ANQGSEA. The length of the CDR3 is 13 residues. Unmatched junction bases numbered 8, after V lost 7 bases and J lost 4 bases.

This clone was recorded a few times. The sample contains more than one DNA sequence encoding this CDR3. The rearrangement uses TRBV29-1 and TRBJ1-1, with D unclear. Trimming cost V 4 bases and J 2 bases, with 5 bases left between them. Per germline, CDR1 SQVTM and CDR2 ANQGSEA. There are 11 residues in the CDR3. The CDR3 here is CSVAVNTEAFF. The CDR3 nucleotides are TGCAGCGTTGCAGTTAACACTGAAGCTTTCTTT.

CDR3 residues: CASSTSPGREQYF. The CDR3 bases are TGTGCCAGCAGCACTTCCCCAGGGCGCGAGCAGTACTTC. The chain recombines TRBV9 with TRBJ2-7; TRBD1 might be the D (5 bases). The V gene's germline CDR1 is SGDLS and CDR2 YYNGEE. V lost 4 bases and J lost 6, with 14 bases in between. CDR3 length equals 13 residues.

The rearrangement joins TRBV5-1 to TRBJ1-2; perhaps TRBD1 as D (5 bases). Per the germline V gene, CDR1 is SGHRS and CDR2 is YFSETQ. Trimming took off 2 bases at V and 8 bases at J, with 10 bases between the two ends. CDR3 length equals 12 residues. Here the CDR3 DNA reads TGCGCCAGCAGCTTTAGCGGGGACGGCTACACCTTC. This gives the protein CASSFSGDGYTF.

This clone came up a few times. CDR3 sequence: CSVSGTGHTEAFF. For the CDR3, the DNA is TGCAGCGTCTCCGGGACAGGGCACACTGAAGCTTTCTTT. The chain is built from TRBV29-1 and TRBJ1-1; 9 nucleotides agree with TRBD1. Germline loops: CDR1 SQVTM, CDR2 ANQGSEA. V shed 6 bases and J 3 bases; nucleotides not matched to a gene: 5. The CDR3 is made up of 13 amino acids.

The rearrangement uses TRBV11-2 and TRBJ2-1; D uncertain. CDR3 length: 13 residues. V was pared by 5 bases and J by 9 bases, with 14 bases between. Germline CDR1 SGHAT, CDR2 FQNNGV. This CDR3 is CASSQERASEQFF. CDR3 nucleotide sequence: TGTGCCAGCAGCCAAGAACGGGCGAGTGAGCAGTTCTTC. Full variable domain (rest looked up from reference TRBV11-2 and TRBJ2-1): EAGVAQSPRYKIIEKRQSVAFWCNPISGHATLYWYQQILGQGPKLLIQFQNNGVVDDSQLPKDRFSAERLKGVDSTLKIQPAKLEDSAVYLCASSQERASEQFFGPGTRLTVL.

The chain combines TRBV5-1 with TRBJ1-2; no reliable D call. Germline V gene sequence: CDR1 SGHRS, CDR2 YFSETQ. Trimming cost V 0 bases and J 4 bases, with 10 bases left between them. This CDR3 contains 14 residues. The CDR3 nucleotides are TGCGCCAGCAGCTTGGATGGGTCCGCCTATGGCTACACCTTC. Residues: CASSLDGSAYGYTF.

This clone showed up just a few times. The chain couples TRBV29-1 to TRBJ1-2; 7 bases align to TRBD1. CDR3 size: 13 residues. The germline V gene encodes CDR1 SQVTM and CDR2 ANQGSEA. CDR3 in amino acids: CSAETGNDYGYTF. CDR3 nucleotides: TGCAGTGCGGAGACAGGGAACGACTATGGCTACACCTTC. Complete variable domain (other parts from reference TRBV29-1 and TRBJ1-2): SAVISQKPSRDICQRGTSLTIQCQVDSQVTMMFWYRQQPGQSLTLIATANQGSEATYESGFVIDKFPISRPNLTFSTLTVSNMSPEDSSIYLCSAETGNDYGYTFGSGTRLTVV.

The chain uses TRBV18 and TRBJ2-3; D tentatively reads TRBD1 or TRBD2 (6 bases each). This CDR3 has 13 amino acids. V was shortened by 4 bases and J by 5 bases, with 10 bases between the two germline ends. Germline V CDR1 and CDR2: KGHSH, LQKENI. The CDR3 coding sequence is TGTGCCAGCTCACAAGGAGGGGGAGATACGCAGTATTTT. This translates into CASSQGGGDTQYF.

This chain joins TRBV5-6 and TRBJ1-2; D is unclear. V lost 0 bases to trimming and J lost 1 base, with 7 bases between them. Per the germline V gene, CDR1 is SGHDT and CDR2 is YYEEEE. The CDR3 contains 14 residues. The CDR3 nucleotides are TGTGCCAGCAGCTTGGACAGCTTTAACTATGGCTACACCTTC. It specifies CASSLDSFNYGYTF. Looking up the rest from reference TRBV5-6 and TRBJ1-2 gives the full variable domain: DAGVTQSPTHLIKTRGQQVTLRCSPKSGHDTVSWYQQALGQGPQFIFQYYEEEERQRGNFPDRFSGHQFPNYSSELNVNALLLGDSALYLCASSLDSFNYGYTFGSGTRLTVV.

The genes are TRBV4-1 and TRBJ2-4; TRBD1 matches at 8 bases. The length of the CDR3 is 16 residues. V shed 2 bases and J 13 bases; nucleotides not matched to a gene: 16. Germline assignment: CDR1 MGHRA and CDR2 YSYEKL. CDR3 bases: TGCGCCAGCAGCCAATACGAGGGCTCACGGGACAGGCAACAGTACTTC. It codes for CASSQYEGSRDRQQYF.

The chain is built from TRBV7-2 and TRBJ1-2, with TRBD1 matching over 8 bases. CDR1 SGHTA and CDR2 FQGNSA come from the germline V gene. The V segment lost 5 bases and the J segment 2 bases; nucleotides outside the gene matches: 10. This CDR3 contains 16 residues. The CDR3 coding sequence is TGTGCCAGCAGCCCCGGAGGTTCAGGGGGCAACTATGGCTACACCTTC. Protein product: CASSPGGSGGNYGYTF.

Here the CDR3 reads CASSYRLASNEQFF. In DNA, the CDR3 is TGTGCCAGCAGTTACCGACTAGCTAGCAATGAGCAGTTCTTC. V gene TRBV6-5 combines with J gene TRBJ2-1; TRBD2 aligns across 7 bases. The CDR3 runs 14 residues. Germline lookup yields CDR1 MNHEY and CDR2 SVGAGI. The V segment lost 2 bases and the J segment 6 bases; nucleotides outside the gene matches: 4.

The chain combines TRBV7-3 with TRBJ1-1; D possibly corresponds to TRBD1 (5 bases). The germline V gene encodes CDR1 SGHTA and CDR2 FQGTGA. The CDR3 totals 13 residues. V was pared by 5 bases and J by 3 bases, with 10 bases between. Here the CDR3 reads CASSRSRDTEAFF. For the CDR3, the DNA is TGTGCCAGCAGCCGAAGCAGGGACACTGAAGCTTTCTTT. Drawing the rest from reference TRBV7-3 and TRBJ1-1, the complete variable domain is GAGVSQTPSNKVTEKGKYVELRCDPISGHTALYWYRQSLGQGPEFLIYFQGTGAADDSGLPNDRFFAVRPEGSVSTLKIQRTERGDSAVYLCASSRSRDTEAFFGQGTRLTVV.

This clone occurred once. V usage is TRBV29-1 and J usage is TRBJ1-1; the D is unclear. CDR1 SQVTM and CDR2 ANQGSEA come from the germline V gene. V lost 3 bases and J 4 bases, leaving 18 bases between the germline ends. This CDR3 is 15 amino acids long. CDR3 residues: CSVENPGVWGTEAFF. CDR3 DNA sequence: TGCAGCGTTGAGAATCCCGGGGTTTGGGGCACTGAAGCTTTCTTT.

This chain connects TRBV30 to TRBJ2-7; D assignment may be TRBD1 or TRBD2 (5 bases each). The ends were cut back, 4 bases at V and 1 base at J, with 11 bases in the middle. Germline lookup yields CDR1 GTSNPN and CDR2 SVGIG (reference sequence). CDR3 length equals 13 residues. The CDR3 DNA reads as TGTGCCTGGACGAGGGGACGTTCCTACGAGCAGTACTTC. Translation gives CAWTRGRSYEQYF.

This chain uses TRBV6-5 with TRBJ1-1, with TRBD1 matching 8 bases. V lost 7 bases and J lost 4; bases outside the gene matches: 8. This CDR3 is built from 14 residues. Germline V gene sequence: CDR1 MNHEY, CDR2 SVGAGI. The CDR3 coding sequence is TGTGCCAGCACCCGAGGACAGGGAGGCACTGAAGCTTTCTTT. This sequence encodes CASTRGQGGTEAFF.